The 21 T cell receptor beta chains in this list originate from one sample, sequenced in a study of T cells in Graves' hyperthyroidism and ophthalmopathy. RNA transcripts yielded amplified TCR beta CDR3 regions. A set of HTBI primers served as the primers for a first-round RT-PCR of the TCR CDR3. A single record per CDR3 protein comes from TCRdb applying MiXCR to the multiplex PCR reads. Among 540,000 or so distinct CDR3 sequences listed, around a sixth were seen once. The sample consisted of blood. These receptors originate from a woman in her 30s with Graves' hyperthyroidism.

At least ten counts were recorded for this clonotype. The chain recombines TRBV20-1 with TRBJ2-7; a weak D match, TRBD2 (5 bases). V lost 1 base and J 2 bases, leaving 9 bases between the germline ends. Germline loops: CDR1 DFQATT, CDR2 SNEGSKA (reference sequence). The length of the CDR3 is 13 residues. The CDR3 region is CSARGTGTYEQYF. In DNA, the CDR3 is TGCAGTGCTAGAGGGACTGGAACCTACGAGCAGTACTTC.

This clonotype was recorded many times. This chain links TRBV2 with TRBJ2-1; 10 bases fit TRBD2. V shed 6 bases and J 7 bases; nucleotides not matched to a gene: 12. CDR3 size: 16 residues. CDR1 is SNHLY and CDR2 is FYNNEI in the germline V gene. CDR3 sequence reads: CASRPFPSGRQNEQFF. Written as DNA, the CDR3 is TGTGCCAGCAGACCCTTCCCTAGCGGGAGACAAAATGAGCAGTTCTTC.

This clonotype was recorded many times. This chain links TRBV11-2 with TRBJ2-5; weak D call: TRBD1 (5 bases). The length of the CDR3 is 17 residues. Germline V lookup: CDR1 SGHAT, CDR2 FQNNGV. V lost 2 bases and J lost 2, with 18 bases in between. CDR3 bases: TGTGCCAGCAGCTTAAGGGGCCGTTGGGCCACACAAGAGACCCAGTACTTC. Its translation: CASSLRGRWATQETQYF.

This clonotype was seen only a few times. The V gene is TRBV24-1, the J gene TRBJ2-2, with 7 bases identical to TRBD1. Trimming cost V 1 base and J 3 bases; bases outside gene matches: 4. This CDR3 is 16 amino acids long. The V gene's germline CDR1 is KGHDR and CDR2 SFDVKD. The CDR3 loop reads CATSDLPGQDTGELFF. The DNA for the CDR3 is TGTGCCACCAGTGATTTACCCGGACAGGACACCGGGGAGCTGTTTTTT.

This rearrangement joins TRBV7-9 to TRBJ2-7; D remains unclear. Germline loops: CDR1 SEHNR, CDR2 FQNEAQ (reference sequence). Trimming pared 5 bases from V and 1 base from J, leaving 12 bases between. This CDR3 has 14 residues. The CDR3, as DNA: TGTGCCAGCAGCCCAGCCGGTTTATCCTACGAGCAGTACTTC. This encodes CASSPAGLSYEQYF.

This clonotype was seen at least ten times. The CDR3 DNA follows: TGCAGTGCTAGAGATCAGAGGCAGGGAGCCTACGAGCAGTACTTC. This codes for CSARDQRQGAYEQYF. The chain uses TRBV20-1 and TRBJ2-7; D assignment may be TRBD1 or TRBD2 (5 bases each). CDR3 length: 15 amino acids. Trimming cost V 0 bases and J 2 bases, with 14 bases left between them. Germline CDR1 reads DFQATT; CDR2 reads SNEGSKA (reference sequence).

This clonotype has only a few counts. With a much larger clone just one base away, this may be a read error. The chain links TRBV2 to TRBJ2-1, with D unclear. The J call may be incorrect, as the DNA end agrees better with TRBJ2-7. The CDR3 spans 13 residues. Germline V gives CDR1 SNHLY, CDR2 FYNNEI. Written as DNA, the CDR3 is TGTGCCAGCAGTGAAGGACAATACAATGAGCAGTACTTC. The encoded protein is CASSEGQYNEQYF.

Note on this clonotype: Just one base apart from a much larger clone, this may be a read error. The genes are TRBV7-2 and TRBJ2-3; D remains unclear. Germline V gene sequence: CDR1 SGHTA, CDR2 FQGNSA. The CDR3 totals 15 residues. Written as DNA, the CDR3 is TGTGCCGGCAGCTTGGCACGAACTCCCAGGGATACGCAGTATTTT. Translated: CAGSLARTPRDTQYF.

This clonotype appeared a few times. The chain recombines TRBV12-3 or TRBV12-4 with TRBJ2-7; the D is unclear. The V end was cut by 10 bases, the J end by 5 bases, with 15 bases between. There are 12 residues in the CDR3. As DNA, the CDR3 is TGTGCCATCCCCTACCCAGGCGACGAGCAGTACTTC. This sequence encodes CAIPYPGDEQYF.

Only a few counts were recorded for this clonotype. The gene calls are TRBV7-9 and TRBJ2-1; TRBD2 is a possible D gene (6 bases). This CDR3 region has 16 residues. The germline V and J ends were trimmed by 0 bases and 1 base, with 10 bases remaining between them. Germline V gene lookup returns CDR1 SEHNR and CDR2 FQNEAQ (reference sequence). The CDR3 spells CASSLAASESYNEQFF. The CDR3 bases are TGTGCCAGCAGCTTAGCGGCTAGCGAATCCTACAATGAGCAGTTCTTC. The full variable domain, in which reference TRBV7-9 and TRBJ2-1 provide the parts outside the CDR3, is DTGVSQNPRHKITKRGQNVTFRCDPISEHNRLYWYRQTLGQGPEFLTYFQNEAQLEKSRLLSDRFSAERPKGSFSTLEIQRTEQGDSAMYLCASSLAASESYNEQFFGPGTRLTVL.

This clonotype was found many times. The CDR3 bases are TGTGCCAGTAGTATAGAACAGGGTGGGAATCAGCCCCAGCATTTT. Amino acid sequence: CASSIEQGGNQPQHF. This sequence joins TRBV19 and TRBJ1-5, with a weak D call TRBD1 (6 bases). There are 15 residues in the CDR3. V was clipped by 0 bases and J by 4 bases, with 10 bases between them. Germline assignment: CDR1 LNHDA and CDR2 SQIVND (reference sequence). Combining the CDR3 with reference TRBV19 and TRBJ1-5 gives the whole variable domain DGGITQSPKYLFRKEGQNVTLSCEQNLNHDAMYWYRQDPGQGLRLIYYSQIVNDFQKGDIAEGYSVSREKKESFPLTVTSAQKNPTAFYLCASSIEQGGNQPQHFGDGTRLSIL.

This clonotype was picked up many times. The chain employs TRBV7-2 and TRBJ2-3, with a possible D match to TRBD2 (7 bases). CDR3 length: 18 amino acids. Germline CDR1 is SGHTA and CDR2 is FQGNSA. V shed 4 bases and J shed 0 bases, with 20 bases lying between them. CDR3 coding DNA: TGTGCCAGCAGCTCACAGGGAGCTAGCGGAACTAGCACAGATACGCAGTATTTT. This gives the protein CASSSQGASGTSTDTQYF.

The genes are TRBV12-3 or TRBV12-4 and TRBJ2-7; perhaps D is TRBD1 or TRBD2 (6 bases each). The CDR3 spans 14 residues. Trimming took off 5 bases at V and 5 bases at J, with 16 bases between the two ends. This CDR3 is CASSLAVGGHEQYF. The CDR3 DNA is TGTGCCAGCAGTCTTGCGGTGGGGGGCCACGAGCAGTACTTC.

A note on this clonotype: A read error is possible here, since a much larger clone lies one base away. The chain has TRBV10-3 and TRBJ2-2; 11 nucleotides match TRBD2. Germline trimming cut 5 bases from V and 7 bases from J; bases unmatched to any gene: 9. The CDR3 length is 16 residues. Germline loops: CDR1 ENHRY, CDR2 SYGVKD. The CDR3 region is CAISPSGRRVGGELFF. The CDR3, as DNA: TGTGCCATCAGTCCTAGCGGGAGGAGAGTGGGCGGGGAGCTGTTTTTT.

This clonotype was counted ten times or more. The chain links TRBV12-3 or TRBV12-4 to TRBJ2-1, with a tentative D call TRBD1 (6 bases). The V end lost 7 bases, the J end lost 9 bases, and 28 bases lay between the germline ends. The CDR3 extends over 17 amino acids. The CDR3, as DNA: TGTGCCAGCATCCAAGGGTTACAGGGCCCTTTGGTGGGTGAGCAGTTCTTC. This translates into CASIQGLQGPLVGEQFF.

This clonotype was seen at least ten times. The chain is built from TRBV28 and TRBJ2-1; 13 bases are a match to TRBD2. Trimming at V came to 6 bases and at J to 3 bases, leaving 8 bases not matched to a gene. Germline V gene sequence: CDR1 MDHEN, CDR2 SYDVKM. CDR3 length: 17 amino acids. The CDR3 region is CASRTLAGGLIYNEQFF. As DNA, the CDR3 is TGTGCCAGCAGAACACTAGCGGGAGGGCTTATCTACAATGAGCAGTTCTTC.

The chain recombines TRBV19 with TRBJ2-6, with 11 bases lining up with TRBD1. The CDR3 has 17 residues. The trim removed 4 bases at V and 1 base at J, leaving 3 bases unmatched. Per germline, CDR1 LNHDA and CDR2 SQIVND (reference sequence). Here the CDR3 reads CASSTGDRGSGANVLTF. The DNA of the CDR3 is TGTGCCAGTAGTACGGGGGACAGGGGGTCTGGGGCCAACGTCCTGACTTTC.

This clonotype has at least ten counts. The rearrangement uses TRBV12-3 or TRBV12-4 and TRBJ2-7; 7 positions match TRBD1. The V gene end was trimmed by 7 bases and the J gene end by 3 bases; junction bases not matched to a gene: 9. This CDR3 has 14 amino acids. The CDR3: CASNFGGQVYEQYF. CDR3 bases: TGTGCCAGCAACTTTGGCGGACAGGTCTACGAGCAGTACTTC.

This clonotype showed up just a few times. The rearrangement links TRBV19 to TRBJ2-1; 7 bases are a match to TRBD2. Germline-derived CDR1 and CDR2 are LNHDA and SQIVND (reference sequence). This CDR3 region has 15 residues. The trim removed 5 bases at V and 7 bases at J, leaving 11 bases unmatched. CDR3 sequence reads: CASSQYAGAKNEQFF. The CDR3 DNA is TGTGCCAGTAGTCAGTATGCGGGAGCTAAAAATGAGCAGTTCTTC.

This clonotype was detected many times. The chain couples TRBV2 to TRBJ2-7; 12 positions agree with TRBD2. Germline lookup yields CDR1 SNHLY and CDR2 FYNNEI. This CDR3 region has 14 residues. J lost 5 bases, V lost 6 bases, and 5 bases had no gene match. The CDR3 reads CASSQTSGSHEQYF. For the CDR3, the DNA is TGTGCCAGCAGCCAGACTAGCGGGAGCCACGAGCAGTACTTC.

This clonotype has at least ten counts. The chain recombines TRBV6-5 with TRBJ2-7; 11 nucleotides match TRBD2. The germline gives CDR1 MNHEY, CDR2 SVGAGI. V lost 2 bases, J lost 5 bases, and 11 bases stayed unmatched. This CDR3 has 17 residues. Here the CDR3 reads CASSYPSISGRDDEQYF. The DNA of the CDR3 is TGTGCCAGCAGTTACCCATCAATTAGCGGGAGGGACGACGAGCAGTACTTC.